This T cell receptor beta chain was obtained from a study of cytomegalovirus exposure and HLA in healthy donors. Study at large: Within an early data release were about 85 million unique TCRs drawn from HLA-typed donors.

The sample holds many counts of this clone. Its antigen is still unknown. Primers for the PCR totalled 60 Vbeta and 13 Jbeta. TCRdb's table, derived via immunoSEQ multiplex PCR, lists solely in-frame clones and lacks some. The sample holds about 120,000 clones; around two thirds are singletons and the top ten take roughly 10%. Germline lookup yields CDR1 MNHEY and CDR2 SVGAGI. With 6 bases removed from V and 5 bases from J, the gap between germline ends came to 17 bases. The CDR3 length is 15 residues. Study-wide findings and caveats: In vitro testing confirmed a few CMV-associated chains as specific for CMV antigens.

V is TRBV6-5 and J is TRBJ2-1; no clear D gene. Sequenced input: PBMCs. The TCR originated in a woman between 35 and 50 years old in good health and CMV-seropositive. This chain's CDR3 is CASSITRWRNNEQFF. The DNA of the CDR3 is TGTGCCAGCAGCATTACCCGTTGGAGAAACAATGAGCAGTTCTTC.